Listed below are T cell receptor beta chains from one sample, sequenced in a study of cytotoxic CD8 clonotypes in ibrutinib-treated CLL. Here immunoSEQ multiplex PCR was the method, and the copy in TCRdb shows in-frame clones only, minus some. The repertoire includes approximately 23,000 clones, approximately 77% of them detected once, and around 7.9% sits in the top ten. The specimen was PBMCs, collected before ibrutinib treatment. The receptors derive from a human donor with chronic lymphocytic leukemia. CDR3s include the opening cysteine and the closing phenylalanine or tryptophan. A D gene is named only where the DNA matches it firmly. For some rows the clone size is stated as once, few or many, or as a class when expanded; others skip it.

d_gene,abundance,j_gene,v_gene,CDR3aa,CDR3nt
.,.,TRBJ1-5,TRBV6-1,CASSPDSNQPQHF,TGTGCCAGCAGTCCCGACAGCAATCAGCCCCAGCATTTT
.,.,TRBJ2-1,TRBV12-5,CASGQGLNSYNEQFF,TGTGCTAGTGGCCAGGGACTCAACTCCTACAATGAGCAGTTCTTC
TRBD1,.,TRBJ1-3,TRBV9,CASSAQVQGSSGNTIYF,TGTGCCAGCAGCGCCCAAGTACAGGGGTCCTCTGGAAACACCATATATTTT
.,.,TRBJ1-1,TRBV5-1,CASSLAVNTEAFF,TGCGCCAGCAGCTTGGCTGTGAACACTGAAGCTTTCTTT
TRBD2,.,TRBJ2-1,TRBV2,CASSELAGGINEQFF,TGTGCCAGCAGTGAATTAGCGGGGGGTATAAATGAGCAGTTCTTC
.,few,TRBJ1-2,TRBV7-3,CASSTGPPDYGYTF,TGTGCCAGCAGCACAGGGCCACCGGACTATGGCTACACCTTC
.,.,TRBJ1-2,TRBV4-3,CASSQDVQGTRFLNYGYTF,TGCGCCAGCAGCCAAGATGTACAGGGCACCCGGTTCCTTAACTATGGCTACACCTTC
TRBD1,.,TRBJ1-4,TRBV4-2,CASSQEKGTGNEKLFF,TGTGCCAGCAGCCAAGAAAAGGGGACAGGGAATGAAAAACTGTTTTTT
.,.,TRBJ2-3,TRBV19,CASSILHRGRGGTQYF,TGTGCCAGTAGTATTCTACATAGGGGCAGGGGTGGTACGCAGTATTTT
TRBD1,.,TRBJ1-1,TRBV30,CAWKTTGVDTEAFF,TGTGCCTGGAAAACGACAGGGGTCGACACTGAAGCTTTCTTT
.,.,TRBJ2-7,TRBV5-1,CASSLNTHEQYF,TGCGCCAGCAGCTTGAATACCCACGAGCAGTACTTC
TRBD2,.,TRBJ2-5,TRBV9,CASSASAGGQETQYF,TGTGCCAGCAGCGCATCAGCGGGGGGGCAAGAGACCCAGTACTTC
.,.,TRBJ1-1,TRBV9,CASSPRFLNTEAFF,TGTGCCAGCAGCCCCCGCTTCCTGAACACTGAAGCTTTCTTT
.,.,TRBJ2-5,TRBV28,CASRWGFDGLGETQYF,TGTGCCAGCAGATGGGGGTTCGACGGTCTGGGTGAGACCCAGTACTTC
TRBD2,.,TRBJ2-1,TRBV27,CASSDHGTSGGAYNEQFF,TGTGCCAGCAGTGACCACGGGACTAGCGGGGGGGCCTACAATGAGCAGTTCTTC
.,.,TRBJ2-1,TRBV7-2,CASSGRTPGRYEQFF,TGTGCCAGCAGCGGTCGGACGCCAGGTCGGTATGAGCAGTTCTTC
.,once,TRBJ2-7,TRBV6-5,CASSRGSTEQYF,TGTGCCAGCAGTAGGGGGTCGACGGAGCAGTACTTC
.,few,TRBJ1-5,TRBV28,CASSPSSNQPQHF,TGTGCCAGCAGCCCAAGTAGCAATCAGCCCCAGCATTTT